These 3 T cell receptor beta chains were all obtained from the same sample, sequenced in a study of blood T cell repertoires in COVID-19. TCRdb's copy holds only in-frame clones and misses some; the assay was immunoSEQ multiplex PCR. The sample records under 500,000 clones, about 85% being singletons. The material sequenced was PBMCs or T cells enriched from blood (not recorded which). These receptors were collected from a woman aged 18-29 years with acute COVID-19.

The chain carries TRBV12-5 and TRBJ1-1; TRBD1 matches at 7 bases. J gave up 5 bases and V 9 bases, and 6 bases lay outside the gene matches. The CDR3 loop spans 12 amino acids. Looked up from germline, CDR1 is LGHNT and CDR2 is FRNRAP. The CDR3, as DNA: TGTGCTAGCCGACAGGGAACAACTGAAGCTTTCTTT. Encoded protein: CASRQGTTEAFF.

This clone was detected only a few times. This sequence joins TRBV28 and TRBJ1-1, with a tentative D call TRBD1 (5 bases). The germline gives CDR1 MDHEN, CDR2 SYDVKM. Trimming removed 5 bases from V and 7 bases from J, with 11 bases in between. This CDR3 has 12 amino acids. Here the CDR3 DNA reads TGTGCCAGCAGTGCTGACAGACGTGAAGCTTTCTTT. Translating it yields CASSADRREAFF.

As DNA, the CDR3 is TGTGCCAGCAGTACTAGTCTGGAGACCCAGTACTTC. It yields the protein CASSTSLETQYF. The chain couples TRBV6-2 or TRBV6-3 to TRBJ2-5; D is perhaps TRBD2 (5 bases). Trimming removed 5 bases at V and 5 bases at J, with 9 bases between. The CDR3 is 12 amino acids. The germline V gene has CDR1 MNHEY and CDR2 SVGEGT.